These T cell receptor beta chains were read from a single sample in a study of multiple sclerosis patients with progressive multifocal leukoencephalopathy. Profiling relied on immunoSEQ multiplex PCR, and the TCRdb table lists in-frame clones only, not all of them. The table shows roughly 28,000 clones, with around 85% occurring only once. Sequenced material: PBMCs, taken from a patient treated with natalizumab. These receptors were obtained from a woman aged 30 to 39 with progressive multifocal leukoencephalopathy. Both conserved end residues are trimmed from each CDR3. Clone size appears in some rows only: once, few, many, or a class for an expanded clone.

clone_size j_call v_call cdr3_aa
NA TRBJ2-7 TRBV27 ASSLFPRLAAETGEIYEQY
NA TRBJ1-4 TRBV28 ASNTRTGMEKLF
NA TRBJ2-7 TRBV28 ASSLSTGGYEQY
NA TRBJ2-7 TRBV5-5 ASSWAGTGGYEQY
NA TRBJ2-1 TRBV7-8 ASSFGTAGGRNEQF
NA TRBJ1-4 TRBV28 ASRFSGGREKLF
NA TRBJ2-7 TRBV5-5 ASSLRQDGYEQY
NA TRBJ2-1 TRBV7-2 ASSLVPQGGNEQF
NA TRBJ2-1 TRBV7-2 ASSLGSPDWREAYNEQF
NA TRBJ2-4 TRBV20-1 SGVNKNIQY
NA TRBJ2-7 TRBV7-6 ASSLGPNYEQY
once TRBJ2-7 TRBV28 ASSTTPGQGSYEQY
NA TRBJ2-7 TRBV7-6 ASSLMQGNSYEQY
NA TRBJ2-3 TRBV18 ASSPQIAGGTDTQY
NA TRBJ2-7 TRBV5-8 ASSLAAGETYEQY
NA TRBJ2-7 TRBV30 AWTKAGVPSYEQY
NA TRBJ1-5 TRBV7-6 ASSLRADQPQH
NA TRBJ2-4 TRBV5-1 ASSLAGAKNIQY
NA TRBJ1-2 TRBV29-1 SVEGGRGYGYT
once TRBJ2-5 TRBV7-9 ASSSKETQY
NA TRBJ1-5 TRBV6-5 ASSYREGDQPQH
NA TRBJ2-1 TRBV4-2 ASSQGLAGVDNEQF
NA TRBJ2-5 TRBV11-2 ASSLRGLEGETQY
NA TRBJ1-5 TRBV6-6 ASSRRTGLDQPQH
NA TRBJ1-6 TRBV5-1 ASALISSDESPLH
NA TRBJ2-1 TRBV7-2 ASSLGTYNEQF
NA TRBJ2-3 TRBV7-9 ASSLDRGGRDTQY
NA TRBJ2-1 TRBV19 ASGTSNRYNEQF
NA TRBJ2-3 TRBV28 ASSQVGGGTDTQY
NA TRBJ1-5 TRBV7-9 ASSLEGRVSH
NA TRBJ1-5 TRBV6-5 ASSYGQGPEDQPQH
NA TRBJ2-3 TRBV4-2 ASSQQPGGDTQY
NA TRBJ1-3 TRBV6-1 ASSEAWVRSGNTIY
few TRBJ1-1 TRBV19 ASRTGPGRNTEAF
NA TRBJ1-4 TRBV7-8 ASSTHREGEKLF
NA TRBJ2-1 TRBV14 ASRRTRFNEQF
NA TRBJ2-7 TRBV2 ASSEWTSGAYEQY
NA TRBJ1-5 TRBV28 ASSLSPEAQPQH
NA TRBJ2-7 TRBV28 ASSLGGTSFHEQY
once TRBJ2-5 TRBV6-1 ASSEGITSGLQETQY
NA TRBJ2-2 TRBV5-1 ASSYWTSGATGELF
NA TRBJ2-1 TRBV5-1 ASSFSLAETYNEQF
NA TRBJ1-1 TRBV19 ASSMMENVEAF
NA TRBJ2-5 TRBV7-3 ASSRTVQETQY
once TRBJ1-5 TRBV19 ASSIRSQPQH
few TRBJ2-5 TRBV9 ASSDRQGDIENPETQY
NA TRBJ1-6 TRBV19 ASSPDSESSYNSPLH
NA TRBJ2-3 TRBV28 ASSAPGGGVSDTQY
NA TRBJ1-2 TRBV4-2 ASTLNPGSGFGYT
NA TRBJ2-5 TRBV19 ASSIDTTQETQY
once TRBJ1-4 TRBV11-2 ASSLGLQGTEKLF
NA TRBJ1-3 TRBV18 ASSPPGRSGNTIY